Listed below are T cell receptor beta chains from one sample, sequenced in a study of T cells after yellow fever vaccination. TCRdb re-derived calls from the 5' RACE reads in MiXCR, one entry per CDR3 protein. Of over 250,000 distinct CDR3 sequences in the sample, over 4.5% are singletons; the top ten hold less than 3.5%. The material was CD4+ T cells sorted from PBMCs, obtained on the day of the yellow fever booster vaccination. These receptors all stem from a young man who received the YFV17D yellow fever vaccine. The CDR3 runs from the conserved cysteine through the conserved F or W. A D gene is named only where the DNA matches it firmly. Size values are once, few and many counts, or a class for expanded clones, and some rows have none.

clone size,J gene,D gene,V gene,CDR3 length,CDR3 DNA,CDR3 protein
many,TRBJ2-5,TRBD2,TRBV29-1,15,TGCAGCGTTGGACTGGCGGGGGGCCCAAAAGAGACCCAGTACTTC,CSVGLAGGPKETQYF
many,TRBJ2-1,NA,TRBV20-1,16,TGCAGTGCTAGAGATCGCACAGGGCCCTCCTACAATGAGCAGTTCTTC,CSARDRTGPSYNEQFF
few,TRBJ1-2,NA,TRBV27,14,TGTGCCAGCAGTTTATCGTTACGGGGAAATGGCTACACCTTC,CASSLSLRGNGYTF
few,TRBJ2-1,NA,TRBV5-1,12,TGCGCCAGCAGAAATTTAGTCGGTGAGCAGTTCTTC,CASRNLVGEQFF
NA,TRBJ2-2,NA,TRBV4-2,15,TGTGCCAGCAGGGAGAGACGGACCTTACCCGGGGAGCTGTTTTTT,CASRERRTLPGELFF
NA,TRBJ1-5,NA,TRBV5-1,15,TGCGCCAGCAGCTTCAGCCCGGGAAGCAATCAGCCCCAGCATTTT,CASSFSPGSNQPQHF
many,TRBJ2-5,TRBD2,TRBV7-9,16,TGTGCCAGCAGCTGGACTAGCGGGGGGGCCGGAGAGACCCAGTACTTC,CASSWTSGGAGETQYF
many,TRBJ1-4,TRBD1,TRBV4-1,18,TGCGCCAGCAGCCAAGATAAAGGGACAGTATTTGCTAATGAAAAACTGTTTTTT,CASSQDKGTVFANEKLFF
NA,TRBJ1-6,NA,TRBV7-2,17,TGTGCCAGCAGCTCGACTAGAGGGGGAGGCTATAATTCACCCCTCCACTTT,CASSSTRGGGYNSPLHF
NA,TRBJ2-3,NA,TRBV18,14,TGTGCCAGCTCCCCAGGGTGGAGGTCGGATACGCAGTATTTT,CASSPGWRSDTQYF
few,TRBJ1-4,NA,TRBV12-3/TRBV12-4,12,TGTGCCAGCAACAACCCGGTTGAAAAACTGTTTTTT,CASNNPVEKLFF
many,TRBJ2-5,TRBD2,TRBV5-5,13,TGTGCCAGCAGCGCGGGAGTCAGGGAGACCCAGTACTTC,CASSAGVRETQYF
many,TRBJ2-2,NA,TRBV4-1,16,TGCGCCAGCAGCCAAGTAGAACCCCAAAACACCGGGGAGCTGTTTTTT,CASSQVEPQNTGELFF
many,TRBJ2-4,NA,TRBV6-4,14,TGTGCCAGCAGTTTGGACAGAGCCAAAAACATTCAGTACTTC,CASSLDRAKNIQYF
few,TRBJ2-1,NA,TRBV9,14,TGTGCCAGCAGCGTTCCAGGGGCCGGGGAAAAACAGTTCTTC,CASSVPGAGEKQFF
few,TRBJ1-3,NA,TRBV7-9,17,TGTGCCAGCAGCATAATGCGGTCAGCCACCTCTGGAAACACCATATATTTT,CASSIMRSATSGNTIYF
NA,TRBJ2-5,TRBD1,TRBV7-8,14,TGTGCCAGCAGCTTCGACAGGGGGAGAGAGACCCAGTACTTC,CASSFDRGRETQYF
many,TRBJ2-7,TRBD2,TRBV7-6,15,TGTGCCAGCAGCTCAGGGACTAGCGGGGGGGGCGAGCAGTACTTC,CASSSGTSGGGEQYF
many,TRBJ2-3,NA,TRBV5-1,12,TGCGCCAGCAGCTTGGAGAAGGATACGCAGTATTTT,CASSLEKDTQYF
many,TRBJ2-3,TRBD2,TRBV4-2,18,TGTGCCAGCAGCCAAGAATCACGGGGGGGTGGTGTGACAGATACGCAGTATTTT,CASSQESRGGGVTDTQYF
many,TRBJ1-2,NA,TRBV5-1,13,TGCGCCAGCAGCCTAGACAGTTTTTATGGCTACACCTTC,CASSLDSFYGYTF